The present T cell receptor beta chain was sequenced within a study of T cells in Graves' hyperthyroidism and ophthalmopathy. Study as a whole: Before treatment of any kind, peripheral blood was taken at initial diagnosis. General observations from the study: The model identified upcoming ophthalmopathy a median 6.5 months ahead of onset.

Diagnosing involved the use of clinical symptoms, serum thyroxine and TRAb, thyroid ultrasound and orbital computed tomography. What was amplified from RNA transcripts were TCR beta CDR3 regions. Initially, a first-round RT-PCR of the TCR CDR3 employed the HTBI primer set. TCRdb fed the multiplex PCR reads into MiXCR, producing one record per CDR3 protein. The table records about half a million distinct CDR3 sequences, around 20% of them present only once. This clonotype was detected many times. The target antigen is unknown. The CDR3 consists of 13 residues. From germline, CDR1 is DFQATT and CDR2 SNEGSKA (reference sequence). Trimming took 6 bases from V and 7 from J; bases not matched to a gene: 8.

This TCR derives from a man aged 18 to 29 with Graves' hyperthyroidism. The V gene is TRBV20-1, the J gene TRBJ1-5; the match to TRBD1 covers 8 bases. Sequences were obtained from blood. Written as DNA, the CDR3 is TGCAGTGCAGTCAGGGGGCACGTGCAGCCCCAGCATTTT. Protein: CSAVRGHVQPQHF.